The clone carrying this TCR beta chain was observed a handful of times. Its antigen is unidentified. The time point denotes: newly diagnosed GD, antithyroid drugs for less than 3 months. Extracted RNA from PBMCs served as the source of the TCR library. CDR1 and CDR2 from the germline V gene are PRHDT and FYEKMQ (reference sequence). The CDR3 has 15 amino acids. V gave up 0 bases and J gave up 5 bases, with 13 bases separating them. These data belong to a study of regulatory T cells in long-lasting Graves disease. Arm-PCR of CDR3 regions and iRepertoire HTBI primers were used to build TCR beta libraries. In the study's own analysis: The samples yielded 62 TRBV and roughly 14 TRBJ segments. MiXCR, applied by TCRdb to the multiplex PCR reads, yields one record per CDR3 protein. What appears here as the V and J calls and clone size reflects TCRdb's work, not the paper's. The top ten clones hold more than 8.5% of a sample with roughly 500,000 distinct CDR3 sequences, roughly 14% of them seen once.

Overall study findings and caveats: TCR diversity was lower in persistent Graves' patients (versus newly diagnosed ones).

This sample was also put to use in a study of T cells in Graves' hyperthyroidism and ophthalmopathy. That study adds: Each diagnosis was grounded in clinical symptoms, serum thyroxine and TRAb, thyroid ultrasound, and orbital computed tomography. Separating ophthalmopathy from stable hyperthyroidism was achieved by a 13 V-J model.

The chain combines TRBV13 with TRBJ2-5; no definite D call. This TCR was recovered from a man aged 25 to 45 with Graves disease. The sequenced sample was peripheral blood mononuclear cells (PBMCs), obtained at new diagnosis, from a patient treated with antithyroid drugs. The CDR3 bases are TGTGCCAGCAGCTTAGGAACCTTACAGTCGGAGACCCAGTACTTC. Its protein product is CASSLGTLQSETQYF.